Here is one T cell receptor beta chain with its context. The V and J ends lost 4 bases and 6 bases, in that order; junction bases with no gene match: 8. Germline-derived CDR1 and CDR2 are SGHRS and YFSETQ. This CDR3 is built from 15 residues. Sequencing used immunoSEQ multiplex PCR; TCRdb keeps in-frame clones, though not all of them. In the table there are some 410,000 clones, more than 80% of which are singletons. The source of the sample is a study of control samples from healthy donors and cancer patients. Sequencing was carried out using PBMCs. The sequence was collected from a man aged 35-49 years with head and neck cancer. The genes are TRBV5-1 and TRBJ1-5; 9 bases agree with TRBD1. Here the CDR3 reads CASSITTGGGQPQHF. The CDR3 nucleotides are TGCGCCAGCAGCATCACTACAGGGGGCGGTCAGCCCCAGCATTTT.